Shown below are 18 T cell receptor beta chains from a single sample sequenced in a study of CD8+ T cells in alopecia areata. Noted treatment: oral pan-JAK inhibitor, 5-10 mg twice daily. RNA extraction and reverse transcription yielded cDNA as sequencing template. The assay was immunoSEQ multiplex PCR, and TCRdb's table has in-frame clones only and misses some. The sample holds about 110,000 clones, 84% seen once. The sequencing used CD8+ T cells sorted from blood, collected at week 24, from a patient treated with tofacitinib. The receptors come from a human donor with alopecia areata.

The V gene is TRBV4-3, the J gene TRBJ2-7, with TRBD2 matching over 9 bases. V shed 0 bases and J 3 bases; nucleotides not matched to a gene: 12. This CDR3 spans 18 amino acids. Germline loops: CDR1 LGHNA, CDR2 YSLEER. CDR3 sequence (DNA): TGCGCCAGCAGCCAAGATCGGGTAATAGCGGGGGCCTTCTACGAGCAGTACTTC. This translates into CASSQDRVIAGAFYEQYF.

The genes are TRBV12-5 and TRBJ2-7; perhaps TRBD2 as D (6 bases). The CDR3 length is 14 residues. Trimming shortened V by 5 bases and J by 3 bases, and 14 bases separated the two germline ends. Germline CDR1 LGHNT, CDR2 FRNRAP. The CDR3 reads CASGPGDVSYEQYF. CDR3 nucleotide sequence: TGTGCTAGTGGTCCGGGGGACGTCAGCTACGAGCAGTACTTC. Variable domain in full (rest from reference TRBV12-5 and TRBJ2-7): DARVTQTPRHKVTEMGQEVTMRCQPILGHNTVFWYRQTMMQGLELLAYFRNRAPLDDSGMPKDRFSAEMPDATLATLKIQPSEPRDSAVYFCASGPGDVSYEQYFGPGTRLTVT.

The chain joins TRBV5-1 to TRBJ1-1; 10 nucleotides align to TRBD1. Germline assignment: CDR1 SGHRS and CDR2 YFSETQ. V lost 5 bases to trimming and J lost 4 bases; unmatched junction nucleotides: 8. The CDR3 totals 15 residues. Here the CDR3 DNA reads TGCGCCAGCAGGGAGGACAGGGGGTTGGGCACTGAAGCTTTCTTT. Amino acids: CASREDRGLGTEAFF.

The CDR3 protein is CASAQAGGNEQFF. For the CDR3, the DNA is TGTGCCTCCGCCCAGGCAGGAGGGAATGAGCAGTTCTTC. This rearrangement joins TRBV10-3 to TRBJ2-1; tentatively, D is TRBD2 (6 bases). The V end lost 11 bases, the J end lost 7 bases, and 18 bases lay between the germline ends. CDR1 and CDR2 from the germline V gene are ENHRY and SYGVKD. The CDR3 length is 13 residues.

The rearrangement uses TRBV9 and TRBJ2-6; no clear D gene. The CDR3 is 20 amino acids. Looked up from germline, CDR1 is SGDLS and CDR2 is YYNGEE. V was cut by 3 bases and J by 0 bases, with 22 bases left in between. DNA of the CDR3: TGTGCCAGCAGCGCCGATCGGGTGGTGGCTAGGCTCTCTGGGGCCAACGTCCTGACTTTC. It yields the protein CASSADRVVARLSGANVLTF.

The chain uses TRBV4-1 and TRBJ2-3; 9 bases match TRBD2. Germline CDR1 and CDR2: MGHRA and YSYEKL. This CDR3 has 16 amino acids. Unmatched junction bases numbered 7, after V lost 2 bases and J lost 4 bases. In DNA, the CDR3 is TGCGCCAGCAGCCAATATCCGACTAGCGGCTCAGATACGCAGTATTTT. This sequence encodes CASSQYPTSGSDTQYF.

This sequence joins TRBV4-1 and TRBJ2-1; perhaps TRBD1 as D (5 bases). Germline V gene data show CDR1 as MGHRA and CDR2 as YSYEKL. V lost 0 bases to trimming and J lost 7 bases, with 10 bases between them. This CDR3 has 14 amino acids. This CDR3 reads CASSQESRQNEQFF. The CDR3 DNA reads TGCGCCAGCAGCCAAGAGTCTAGACAGAATGAGCAGTTCTTC.

CDR3 loop: CASSSLVPSVDEQFF. The DNA for the CDR3 is TGTGCCAGCAGTTCACTAGTTCCCTCGGTGGATGAGCAGTTCTTC. V gene TRBV6-5 combines with J gene TRBJ2-1, with D perhaps matching TRBD2 (5 bases). Germline V gives CDR1 MNHEY, CDR2 SVGAGI. CDR3 size: 15 residues. Trimming shortened V by 4 bases and J by 8 bases, and 18 bases separated the two germline ends.

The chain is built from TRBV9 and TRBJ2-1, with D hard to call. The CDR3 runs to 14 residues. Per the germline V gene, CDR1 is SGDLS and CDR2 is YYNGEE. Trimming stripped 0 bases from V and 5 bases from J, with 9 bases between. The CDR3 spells CASSVDLAHNEQFF. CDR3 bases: TGTGCCAGCAGCGTAGATCTGGCTCACAATGAGCAGTTCTTC.

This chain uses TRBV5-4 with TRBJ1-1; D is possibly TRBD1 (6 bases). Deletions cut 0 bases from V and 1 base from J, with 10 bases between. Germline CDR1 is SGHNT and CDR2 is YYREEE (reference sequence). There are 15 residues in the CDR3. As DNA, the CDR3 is TGTGCCAGCAGCTTGGGGGCGACAGGGAACACTGAAGCTTTCTTT. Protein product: CASSLGATGNTEAFF. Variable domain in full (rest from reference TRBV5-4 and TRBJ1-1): ETGVTQSPTHLIKTRGQQVTLRCSSQSGHNTVSWYQQALGQGPQFIFQYYREEENGRGNFPPRFSGLQFPNYSSELNVNALELDDSALYLCASSLGATGNTEAFFGQGTRLTVV.

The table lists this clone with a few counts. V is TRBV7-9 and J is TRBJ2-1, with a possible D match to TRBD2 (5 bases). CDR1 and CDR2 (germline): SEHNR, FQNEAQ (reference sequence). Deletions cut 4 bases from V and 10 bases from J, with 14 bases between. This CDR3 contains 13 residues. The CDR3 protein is CASSSLGVPEQFF. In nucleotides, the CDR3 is TGTGCCAGCAGCTCCCTCGGGGTACCGGAGCAGTTCTTC.

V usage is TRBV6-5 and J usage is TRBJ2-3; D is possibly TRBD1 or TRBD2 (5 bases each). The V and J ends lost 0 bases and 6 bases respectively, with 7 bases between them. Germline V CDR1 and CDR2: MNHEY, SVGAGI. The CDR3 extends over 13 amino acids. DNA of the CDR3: TGTGCCAGCAGTTACTCAGAGGGGGATACGCAGTATTTT. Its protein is CASSYSEGDTQYF.

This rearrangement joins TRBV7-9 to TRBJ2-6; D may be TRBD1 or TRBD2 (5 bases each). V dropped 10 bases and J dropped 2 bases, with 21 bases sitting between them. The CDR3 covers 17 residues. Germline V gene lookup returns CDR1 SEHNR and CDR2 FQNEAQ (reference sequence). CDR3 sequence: CAIIPGSRRTGANVLTF. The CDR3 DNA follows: TGTGCCATCATACCAGGGAGTCGGCGGACTGGGGCCAACGTCCTGACTTTC.

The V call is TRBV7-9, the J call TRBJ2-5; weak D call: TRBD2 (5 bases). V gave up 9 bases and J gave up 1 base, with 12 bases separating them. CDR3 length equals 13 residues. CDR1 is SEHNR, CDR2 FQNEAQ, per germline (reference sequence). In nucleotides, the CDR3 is TGTGCCAGTCGATCCGGGGTCCAAGAGACCCAGTACTTC. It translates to CASRSGVQETQYF.

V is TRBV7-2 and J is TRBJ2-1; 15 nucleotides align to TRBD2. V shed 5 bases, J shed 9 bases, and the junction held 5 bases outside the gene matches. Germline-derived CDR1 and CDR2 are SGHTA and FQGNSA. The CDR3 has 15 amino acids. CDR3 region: CASSRTSGGAGEQFF. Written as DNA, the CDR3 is TGTGCCAGCAGCCGGACTAGCGGGGGGGCAGGTGAGCAGTTCTTC.

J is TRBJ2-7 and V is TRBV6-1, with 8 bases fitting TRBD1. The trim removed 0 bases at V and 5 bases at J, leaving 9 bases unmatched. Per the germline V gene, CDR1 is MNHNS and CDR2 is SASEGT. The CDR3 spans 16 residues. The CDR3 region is CASSEALGDRIDEQYF. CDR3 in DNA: TGTGCCAGCAGTGAAGCGCTAGGGGACAGGATCGACGAGCAGTACTTC.

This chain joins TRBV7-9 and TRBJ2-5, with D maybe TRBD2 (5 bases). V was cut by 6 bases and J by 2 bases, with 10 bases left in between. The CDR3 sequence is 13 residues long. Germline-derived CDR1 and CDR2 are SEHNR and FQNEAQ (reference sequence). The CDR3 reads CASRFRGQETQYF. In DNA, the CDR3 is TGTGCCAGCAGATTCCGGGGACAAGAGACCCAGTACTTC.

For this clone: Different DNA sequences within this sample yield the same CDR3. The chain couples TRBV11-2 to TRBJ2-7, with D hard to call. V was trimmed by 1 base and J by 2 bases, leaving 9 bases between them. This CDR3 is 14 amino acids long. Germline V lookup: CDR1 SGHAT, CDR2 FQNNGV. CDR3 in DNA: TGTGCCAGCAGCTTAGGAACCCCAGCCTACGAGCAGTACTTC. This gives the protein CASSLGTPAYEQYF.